This T cell receptor (beta chain) was sequenced in a study of cytomegalovirus exposure and HLA in healthy donors. General study results and limits: Specificity of a few CMV-associated chains for CMV antigens was verified in vitro. A later analysis showed TCR association rates differing by HLA locus, peaking at DRB1 and lowest at HLA-C. Rare TCR sequences dominated, though some public TCRs recurred in many donors.

Researchers ran the PCR with 60 Vbeta and 13 Jbeta primers. Sequencing used immunoSEQ multiplex PCR; TCRdb keeps in-frame clones, though not all of them. Among over 150,000 clones listed, roughly 78% were seen once. The J segment lost 8 bases and the V segment lost 4 bases, leaving 4 bases of the junction unmatched. From germline, CDR1 is SGHTA and CDR2 FQGNSA. The CDR3 runs to 13 residues. In the case of this clone: As yet, its antigen is unknown.

The sequence derives from a woman aged 50 to 60 in good health and CMV-seropositive. The chain joins TRBV7-2 to TRBJ1-2, with TRBD1 matching over 10 bases. Sequenced input: PBMCs. The CDR3 DNA sequence: TGTGCCAGCAGCTACGACAGGGGGCAAGGCTACACCTTC. Its translation is CASSYDRGQGYTF.